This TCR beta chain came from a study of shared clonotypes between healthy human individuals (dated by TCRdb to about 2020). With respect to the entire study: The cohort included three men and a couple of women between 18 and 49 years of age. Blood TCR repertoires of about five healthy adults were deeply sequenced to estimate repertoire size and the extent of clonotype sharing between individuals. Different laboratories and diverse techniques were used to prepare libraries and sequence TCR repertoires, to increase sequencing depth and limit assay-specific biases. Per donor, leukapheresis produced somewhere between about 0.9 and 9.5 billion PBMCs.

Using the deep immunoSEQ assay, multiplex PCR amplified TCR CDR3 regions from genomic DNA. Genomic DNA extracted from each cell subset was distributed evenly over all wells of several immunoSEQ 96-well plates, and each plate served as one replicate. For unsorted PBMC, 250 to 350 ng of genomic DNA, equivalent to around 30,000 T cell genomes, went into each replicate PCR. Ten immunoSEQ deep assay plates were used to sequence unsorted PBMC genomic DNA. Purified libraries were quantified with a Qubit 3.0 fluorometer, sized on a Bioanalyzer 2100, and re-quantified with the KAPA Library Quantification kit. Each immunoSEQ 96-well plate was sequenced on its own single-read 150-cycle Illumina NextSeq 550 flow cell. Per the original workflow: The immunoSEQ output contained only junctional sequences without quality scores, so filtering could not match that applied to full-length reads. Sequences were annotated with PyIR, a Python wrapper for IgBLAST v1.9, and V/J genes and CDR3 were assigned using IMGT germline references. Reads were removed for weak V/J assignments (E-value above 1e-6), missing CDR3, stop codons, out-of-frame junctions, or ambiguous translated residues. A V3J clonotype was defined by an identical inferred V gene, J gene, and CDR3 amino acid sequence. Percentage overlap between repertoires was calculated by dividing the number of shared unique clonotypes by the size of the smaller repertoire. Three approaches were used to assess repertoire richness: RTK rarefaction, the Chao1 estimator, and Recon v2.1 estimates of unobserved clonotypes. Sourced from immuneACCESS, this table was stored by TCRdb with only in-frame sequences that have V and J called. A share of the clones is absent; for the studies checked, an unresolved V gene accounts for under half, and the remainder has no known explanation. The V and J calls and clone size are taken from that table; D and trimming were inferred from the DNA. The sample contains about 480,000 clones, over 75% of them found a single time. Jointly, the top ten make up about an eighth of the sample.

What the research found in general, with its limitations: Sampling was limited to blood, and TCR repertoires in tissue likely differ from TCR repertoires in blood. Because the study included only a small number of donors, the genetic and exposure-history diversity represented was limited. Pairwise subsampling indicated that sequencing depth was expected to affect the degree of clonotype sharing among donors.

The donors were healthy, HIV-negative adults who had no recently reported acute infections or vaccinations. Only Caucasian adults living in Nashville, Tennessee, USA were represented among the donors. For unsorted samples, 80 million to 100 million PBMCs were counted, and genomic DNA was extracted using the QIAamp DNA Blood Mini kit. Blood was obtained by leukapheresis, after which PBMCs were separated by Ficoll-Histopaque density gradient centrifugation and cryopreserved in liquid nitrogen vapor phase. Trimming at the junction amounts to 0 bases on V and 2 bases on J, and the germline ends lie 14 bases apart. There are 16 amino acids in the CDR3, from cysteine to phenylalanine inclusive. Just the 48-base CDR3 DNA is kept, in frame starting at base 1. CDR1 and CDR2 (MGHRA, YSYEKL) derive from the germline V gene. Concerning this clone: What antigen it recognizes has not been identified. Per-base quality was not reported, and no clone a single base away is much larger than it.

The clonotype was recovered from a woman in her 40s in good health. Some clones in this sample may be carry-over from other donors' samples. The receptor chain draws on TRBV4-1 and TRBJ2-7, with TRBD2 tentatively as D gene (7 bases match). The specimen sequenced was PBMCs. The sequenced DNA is TGCGCCAGCAGCCAAGATACGGGGGGCGCAACCTACGAGCAGTACTTC. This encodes CASSQDTGGATYEQYF.